The entry below gives a single TCR beta chain sequence along with its context. Its antigen is not identified. This record comes from a study of T-cell reconstitution after alpha-beta-depleted transplantation in children. Overall study findings and caveats: Recipient T cells and thymic progenitors that survived were the source of the high TCRbeta diversity seen at day 60 in some patients. At the one-year point after transplant, T-cell counts and TCRbeta diversity were found to come mostly from T cells that had been newly produced. In patients about two months after transplant, alpha-beta T cells reportedly arose from several hundred expanded graft clones.

The CDR3 spans 15 residues. Germline V gene sequence: CDR1 DFQATT, CDR2 SNEGSKA (reference sequence). V was trimmed by 7 bases and J by 3 bases, leaving 21 bases between them. Construction of the TCRbeta library involved unique molecular identifiers. TCRdb re-called the PCR reads through MiXCR, storing one row per CDR3 protein. This table holds 600,000 or so distinct CDR3 sequences, about 23% found once. The chain has TRBV20-1 and TRBJ2-5; D possibly corresponds to TRBD2 (6 bases). The receptor was derived from a boy under two years old who had a stem cell transplant for acute myeloid leukemia, so the T cells may come from the graft donor. Sequencing was performed on PBMCs, mostly from graft donor cells, taken 360 days after TCRalphabeta/CD19-depleted stem cell transplant. CDR3 in amino acids: CSVRRRLGREETQYF. DNA of the CDR3: TGCAGTGTCCGGCGCCGACTAGGGCGGGAAGAGACCCAGTACTTC.